The 14 T cell receptor beta chains presented below share a single source sample, sequenced in a study of metastatic and nonmetastatic thyroid tumors. Among the patients, none had received any treatment before thyroid surgery. With MiXCR, TCRdb called clones anew from the PCR reads. The data show more than 90,000 clones, roughly 13% seen once. What was sequenced was blood. All receptors come from a female donor with papillary thyroid cancer or a benign thyroid nodule (not recorded which). Some clones in this sample may be carry-over from other donors' samples.

This clone was seen ten or more times. This chain uses TRBV7-2 with TRBJ1-2; no reliable D call. CDR1 and CDR2 (germline): SGHTA, FQGNSA. V was clipped by 4 bases and J by 5 bases, with 14 bases between them. The CDR3 loop spans 14 amino acids. CDR3 amino acids: CASSSGWSGYGYTF. The DNA for the CDR3 is TGTGCCAGCAGCTCCGGTTGGAGCGGGTATGGCTACACCTTC. Combining the CDR3 with reference TRBV7-2 and TRBJ1-2 gives the whole variable domain GAGVSQSPSNKVTEKGKDVELRCDPISGHTALYWYRQSLGQGLEFLIYFQGNSAPDKSGLPSDRFSAERTGGSVSTLTIQRTQQEDSAVYLCASSSGWSGYGYTFGSGTRLTVV.

This clone was counted many times. The rearrangement links TRBV20-1 to TRBJ2-3; TRBD1 matches at 7 bases. V trimming: 5 bases; J trimming: 4 bases; junction bases outside the gene matches: 15. CDR3 length: 16 amino acids. Germline V gene sequence: CDR1 DFQATT, CDR2 SNEGSKA (reference sequence). The CDR3 here is CSAQRDSVLVADTQYF. For the CDR3, the DNA is TGCAGTGCTCAAAGGGACAGCGTCTTGGTGGCAGATACGCAGTATTTT.

This clone was counted many times. J is TRBJ2-7 and V is TRBV15; 8 bases are shared with TRBD1. J was trimmed by 6 bases and V by 0 bases; bases with no gene match: 4. Germline V gene sequence: CDR1 LNHNV, CDR2 YYDKDF (reference sequence). The CDR3 is 14 residues long. CDR3 residues: CATSRDPGGVEQYF. CDR3 nucleotide sequence: TGTGCCACCAGCAGAGATCCAGGGGGCGTCGAGCAGTACTTC.

This clone was counted at least ten times. This chain connects TRBV3-1 to TRBJ2-5; D not certain. The V end lost 2 bases, the J end lost 1 base, and 8 bases lay between the germline ends. Germline values: CDR1 LGHDT, CDR2 YNNKEL (reference sequence). The CDR3 extends over 14 amino acids. The CDR3 DNA reads TGTGCCAGCAGCCAATTTGGGCCCCAAGAGACCCAGTACTTC. As protein: CASSQFGPQETQYF.

The rearrangement uses TRBV28 and TRBJ2-7; TRBD2 matches 9 bases. V lost 7 bases to trimming and J lost 4 bases; unmatched junction nucleotides: 14. Germline V gene lookup returns CDR1 MDHEN and CDR2 SYDVKM. The CDR3 has 16 amino acids. In DNA form, the CDR3 reads TGTGCCAGCACCATCCGGGGCGGGAGGGTGACGTACGAGCAGTACTTC. The encoded protein is CASTIRGGRVTYEQYF.

Of note for this clone: This may stem from a read error, because a much larger clone lies one nucleotide away. The chain carries TRBV3-1 and TRBJ2-1; 9 bases agree with TRBD2. The V gene's germline CDR1 is LGHDT and CDR2 YNNKEL (reference sequence). CDR3 length: 16 amino acids. With 4 bases clipped from V and 9 bases from J, the junction kept 13 bases outside the gene matches. The CDR3 protein is CASSPPLIAGECEQFF. Written as DNA, the CDR3 is TGTGCCAGCAGCCCCCCGCTGATAGCGGGAGAGTGTGAGCAGTTCTTC.

There are many counts of this clone. This chain joins TRBV28 and TRBJ2-7, with D unresolved. There are 13 residues in the CDR3. V dropped 9 bases and J dropped 1 base, with 13 bases sitting between them. Germline V gene data show CDR1 as MDHEN and CDR2 as SYDVKM. The DNA for the CDR3 is TGTGCCAGTGGCCCTCTGGGGTCCTACGAGCAGTACTTC. This sequence encodes CASGPLGSYEQYF.

A remark on this clone: One base away lies a much larger clone, so this may be a sequencing read error. Distinct nucleotide sequences in the sample also encode this CDR3. J is TRBJ2-7 and V is TRBV19; D gene unclear. Trimming left V 3 bases short and J 3 bases short, with 12 bases between. The CDR3 has 14 amino acids. Germline CDR1 reads LNHDA; CDR2 reads SQIVND (reference sequence). Here the CDR3 DNA reads TGTGCCAGTAGTATTAAAACGGGCTACTACGAGCAGTACTTC. The encoded protein is CASSIKTGYYEQYF.

This clone was seen at least ten times. The chain links TRBV18 to TRBJ1-3; D remains ambiguous. The CDR3 is 13 amino acids. Germline assignment: CDR1 KGHSH and CDR2 LQKENI. V lost 5 bases and J 2 bases, leaving 7 bases between the germline ends. In nucleotides, the CDR3 is TGTGCCAGCTCATTGTTACCTGGAAACACCATATATTTT. It yields the protein CASSLLPGNTIYF.

In its sample, this clone was seen many times. V usage is TRBV28 and J usage is TRBJ1-2, with TRBD1 identical over 8 bases. CDR1 is MDHEN and CDR2 is SYDVKM in the germline V gene. The CDR3 extends over 13 amino acids. Trimming cost V 6 bases and J 3 bases; bases outside gene matches: 3. CDR3 sequence reads: CASRDRVYYGYTF. The CDR3 nucleotides read TGTGCCAGCAGGGACAGGGTATACTATGGCTACACCTTC.

This clone occurred many times. The genes are TRBV4-1 and TRBJ2-1; D call uncertain. V was cut by 2 bases and J by 1 base, with 15 bases left in between. The V gene's germline CDR1 is MGHRA and CDR2 YSYEKL. The CDR3 extends over 17 amino acids. The CDR3, as DNA: TGCGCCAGCAGCCAATACCCTCCACCCCGGTCCTACAATGAGCAGTTCTTC. The encoded protein is CASSQYPPPRSYNEQFF.

This clone was seen at least ten times. The V call is TRBV5-4, the J call TRBJ2-1; TRBD2 aligns across 8 bases. The J segment lost 3 bases and the V segment lost 2 bases, leaving 4 bases of the junction unmatched. CDR3 length equals 15 residues. Germline V gene sequence: CDR1 SGHNT, CDR2 YYREEE (reference sequence). The CDR3 loop is CASSLTGLGYNEQFF. In nucleotides, the CDR3 is TGTGCCAGCAGCTTAACGGGACTAGGCTACAATGAGCAGTTCTTC.

The sample holds many counts of this clone. V gene TRBV20-1 combines with J gene TRBJ2-3; TRBD2 matches 10 bases. Germline CDR1 is DFQATT and CDR2 is SNEGSKA (reference sequence). The CDR3 is made up of 14 amino acids. V lost 6 bases to trimming and J lost 5 bases; unmatched junction nucleotides: 8. In nucleotides, the CDR3 is TGCAGTGCCCGGCTAGCGGGAGCGGTAGATACGCAGTATTTT. Protein sequence: CSARLAGAVDTQYF.

Only a few counts were recorded for this clone. V and J are TRBV19 and TRBJ2-7; maybe TRBD2 (5 bases). Per the germline V gene, CDR1 is LNHDA and CDR2 is SQIVND (reference sequence). The germline V and J ends were trimmed by 3 bases and 10 bases, with 22 bases remaining between them. CDR3 length: 15 residues. The CDR3 loop reads CASSIGSGFSGDQYF. The CDR3 DNA follows: TGTGCCAGTAGTATTGGAAGCGGTTTTTCTGGCGATCAGTACTTC.